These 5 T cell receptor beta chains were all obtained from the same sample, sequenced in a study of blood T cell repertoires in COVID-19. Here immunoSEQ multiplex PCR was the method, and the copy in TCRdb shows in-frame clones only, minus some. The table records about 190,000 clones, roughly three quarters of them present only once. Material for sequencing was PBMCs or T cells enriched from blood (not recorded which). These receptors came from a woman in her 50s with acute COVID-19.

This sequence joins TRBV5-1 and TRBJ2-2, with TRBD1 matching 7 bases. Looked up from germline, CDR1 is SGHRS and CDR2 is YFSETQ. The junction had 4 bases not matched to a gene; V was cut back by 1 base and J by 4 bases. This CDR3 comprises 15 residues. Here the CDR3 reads CASSLLGGGTGELFF. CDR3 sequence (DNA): TGCGCCAGCAGCTTGCTAGGGGGCGGCACCGGGGAGCTGTTTTTT.

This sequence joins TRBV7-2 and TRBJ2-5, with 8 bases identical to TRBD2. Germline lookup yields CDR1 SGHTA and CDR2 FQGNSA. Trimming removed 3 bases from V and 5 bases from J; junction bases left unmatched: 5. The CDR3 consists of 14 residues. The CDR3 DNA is TGTGCCAGCAGCTTCTCTAGCGGGCCCGAGACCCAGTACTTC. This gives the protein CASSFSSGPETQYF.

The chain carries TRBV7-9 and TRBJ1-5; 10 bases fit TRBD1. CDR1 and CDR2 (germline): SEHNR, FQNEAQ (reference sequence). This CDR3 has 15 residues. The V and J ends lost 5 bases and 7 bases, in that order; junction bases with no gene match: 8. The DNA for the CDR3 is TGTGCCAGCAGCCCGGGACAGGGGAGGGAACAGCCCCAGCATTTT. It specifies CASSPGQGREQPQHF.

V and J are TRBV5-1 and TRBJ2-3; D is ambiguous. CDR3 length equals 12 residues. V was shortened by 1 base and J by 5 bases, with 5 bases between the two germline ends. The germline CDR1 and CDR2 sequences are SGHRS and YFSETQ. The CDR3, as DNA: TGCGCCAGCAGCTTGATCGGAGATACGCAGTATTTT. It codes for CASSLIGDTQYF.

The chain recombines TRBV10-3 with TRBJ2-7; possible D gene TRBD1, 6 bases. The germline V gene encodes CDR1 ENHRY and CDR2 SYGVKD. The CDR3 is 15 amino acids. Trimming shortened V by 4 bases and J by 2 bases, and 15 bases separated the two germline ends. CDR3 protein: CAISGRDTGPYEQYV. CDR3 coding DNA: TGTGCCATCAGTGGAAGGGACACGGGCCCCTACGAGCAGTACGTC.